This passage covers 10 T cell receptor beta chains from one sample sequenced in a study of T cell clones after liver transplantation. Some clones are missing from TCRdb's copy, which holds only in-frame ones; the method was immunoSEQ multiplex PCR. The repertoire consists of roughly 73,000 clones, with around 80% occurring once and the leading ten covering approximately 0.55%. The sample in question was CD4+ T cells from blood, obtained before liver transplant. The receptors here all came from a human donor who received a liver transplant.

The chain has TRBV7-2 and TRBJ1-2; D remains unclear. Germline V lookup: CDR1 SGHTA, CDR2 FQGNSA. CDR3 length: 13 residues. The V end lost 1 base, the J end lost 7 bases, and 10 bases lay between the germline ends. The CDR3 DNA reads TGTGCCAGCAGCTTAGATTGGCAGAGTGGCTACACCTTC. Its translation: CASSLDWQSGYTF.

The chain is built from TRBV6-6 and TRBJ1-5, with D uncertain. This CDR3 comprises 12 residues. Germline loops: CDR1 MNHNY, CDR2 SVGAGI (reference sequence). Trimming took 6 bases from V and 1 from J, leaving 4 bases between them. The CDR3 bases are TGTGCCAGCAGGGTGAGCAATCAGCCCCAGCATTTT. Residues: CASRVSNQPQHF.

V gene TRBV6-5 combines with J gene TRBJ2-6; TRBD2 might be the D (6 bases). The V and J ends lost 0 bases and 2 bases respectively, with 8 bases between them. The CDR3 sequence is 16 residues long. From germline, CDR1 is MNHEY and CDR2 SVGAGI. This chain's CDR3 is CASSYSSGAGANVLTF. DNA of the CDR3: TGTGCCAGCAGTTACTCGTCGGGGGCTGGGGCCAACGTCCTGACTTTC.

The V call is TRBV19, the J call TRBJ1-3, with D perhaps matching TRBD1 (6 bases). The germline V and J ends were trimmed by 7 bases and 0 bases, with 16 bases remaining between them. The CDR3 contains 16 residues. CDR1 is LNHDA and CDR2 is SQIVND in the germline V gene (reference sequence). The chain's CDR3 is CASIDRGGYSGNTIYF. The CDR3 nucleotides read TGTGCCAGTATCGATCGAGGGGGGTACTCTGGAAACACCATATATTTT.

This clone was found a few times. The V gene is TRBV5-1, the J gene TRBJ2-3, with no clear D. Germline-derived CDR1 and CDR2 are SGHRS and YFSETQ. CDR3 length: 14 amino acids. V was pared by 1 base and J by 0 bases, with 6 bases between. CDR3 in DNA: TGCGCCAGCAGCTTGACGACTAGCACAGATACGCAGTATTTT. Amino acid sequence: CASSLTTSTDTQYF.

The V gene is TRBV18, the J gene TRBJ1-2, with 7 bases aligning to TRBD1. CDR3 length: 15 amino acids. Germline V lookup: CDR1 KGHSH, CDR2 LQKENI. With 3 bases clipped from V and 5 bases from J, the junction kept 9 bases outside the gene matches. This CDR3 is CASSPDSNRGYGYTF. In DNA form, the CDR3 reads TGTGCCAGCTCACCTGACTCAAACAGGGGTTATGGCTACACCTTC.

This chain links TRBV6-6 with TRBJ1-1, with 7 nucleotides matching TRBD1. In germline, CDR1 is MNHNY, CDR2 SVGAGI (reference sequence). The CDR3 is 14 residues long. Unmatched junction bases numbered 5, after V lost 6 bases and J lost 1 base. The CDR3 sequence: CASRAPGGNTEAFF. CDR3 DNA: TGTGCCAGCAGGGCCCCAGGGGGGAACACTGAAGCTTTCTTT.

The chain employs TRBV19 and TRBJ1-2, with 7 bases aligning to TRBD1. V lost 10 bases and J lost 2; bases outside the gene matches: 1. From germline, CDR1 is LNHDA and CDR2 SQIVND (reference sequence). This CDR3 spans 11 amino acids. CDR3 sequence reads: CATGQNYGYTF. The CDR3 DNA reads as TGTGCCACGGGACAGAACTATGGCTACACCTTC.

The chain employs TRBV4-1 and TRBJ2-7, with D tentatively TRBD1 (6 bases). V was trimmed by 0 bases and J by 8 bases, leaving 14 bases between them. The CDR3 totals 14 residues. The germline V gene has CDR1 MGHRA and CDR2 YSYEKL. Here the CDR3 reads CASSQERGTLKQYF. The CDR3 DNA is TGCGCCAGCAGCCAAGAGAGGGGGACGCTTAAGCAGTACTTC.

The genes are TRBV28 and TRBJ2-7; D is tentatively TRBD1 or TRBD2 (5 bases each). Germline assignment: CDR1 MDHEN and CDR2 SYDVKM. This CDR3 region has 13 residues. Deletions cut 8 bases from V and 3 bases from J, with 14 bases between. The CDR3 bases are TGTGCCAGCCGTGGGACGGCGATCTACGAGCAGTACTTC. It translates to CASRGTAIYEQYF.